This passage covers 5 T cell receptor beta chains from one sample sequenced in a study of response to subunit inactivated influenza vaccine (dated by TCRdb to the late 2010s). Receptors were amplified or captured by RT-PCR. Sequencing took place on an Illumina HiSeq 2500. TCRdb reprocessed the public reads (quality trimming at Q25 with fastp, clone calling with MiXCR) and kept in-frame beta chains. Rows are unified per CDR3 protein, each entry keeping the most common DNA and genes. Across this sample there are roughly 500,000 distinct CDR3 sequences, with more than 15% seen only once. The top ten clonotypes cover about 3% of the sample. The source was CD4+ T cells sorted from PBMCs, collected approximately 25 months after vaccination. All receptors derive from a man between 50 and 70 years old who received an inactivated influenza vaccine. Donor details come from another sample of the same person, matched by shared clones.

The table lists this clonotype with many counts. V and J are TRBV28 and TRBJ1-5, with D perhaps TRBD1 (5 bases). Between the trimmed V and J ends, which lost 6 bases and 1 base, there was a span of 10 bases. Per the germline V gene, CDR1 is MDHEN and CDR2 is SYDVKM. The CDR3 length is 14 residues. CDR3 bases: TGTGCCAGCAGCACCGGGACGAGCAATCAGCCCCAGCATTTT. Encoded protein: CASSTGTSNQPQHF.

Concerning this clonotype: One end of the junction does not line up with germline, which may come from a read error. The chain uses TRBV5-6 and TRBJ2-3; TRBD2 might be the D (5 bases). The CDR3 spans 14 residues. Germline V gene lookup returns CDR1 SGHDT and CDR2 YYEEEE. The CDR3: CASSFGLSTDAQYF. CDR3 coding DNA: TGTGCCAGCAGCTTTGGACTGAGCACAGATGCGCAGTATTTT.

This clonotype was counted at least ten times. The chain links TRBV20-1 to TRBJ2-1, with 9 nucleotides matching TRBD2. With V trimmed by 3 bases and J by 5 bases, 11 bases remained unmatched. CDR3 size: 16 residues. The germline CDR1 and CDR2 sequences are DFQATT and SNEGSKA (reference sequence). CDR3 nucleotide sequence: TGCAGTGCTAGCGCTGGATGGACTAGCGAGAACAATGAGCAGTTCTTC. Its translation is CSASAGWTSENNEQFF.

Only a few counts were recorded for this clonotype. V is TRBV9 and J is TRBJ2-6; no definite D call. The CDR3 is made up of 13 amino acids. Trimming cost V 5 bases and J 4 bases, with 7 bases left between them. Germline V gene sequence: CDR1 SGDLS, CDR2 YYNGEE. The CDR3 sequence: CASRGTGANVLTF. CDR3 coding DNA: TGTGCCAGCAGGGGTACCGGGGCCAACGTCCTGACTTTC. The whole variable domain, filled in from reference TRBV9 and TRBJ2-6, reads DSGVTQTPKHLITATGQRVTLRCSPRSGDLSVYWYQQSLDQGLQFLIQYYNGEERAKGNILERFSAQQFPDLHSELNLSSLELGDSALYFCASRGTGANVLTFGAGSRLTVL.

V usage is TRBV29-1 and J usage is TRBJ1-1, with D unresolved. V was trimmed by 4 bases and J by 5 bases, leaving 11 bases between them. Germline V gene data show CDR1 as SQVTM and CDR2 as ANQGSEA. The length of the CDR3 is 12 residues. CDR3 amino acids: CSVAPDGTEAFF. As DNA, the CDR3 is TGCAGCGTTGCGCCGGACGGGACTGAAGCTTTCTTT.